The clone carrying this T cell receptor (beta chain) was counted once. The record originates from a study of cytomegalovirus exposure and HLA in healthy donors. The PCR employed 60 Vbeta primers together with 13 Jbeta primers. TCRdb keeps only in-frame clones here, not all; method: immunoSEQ multiplex PCR. The data contain roughly 160,000 clones, almost 80% of them singletons. Trimming cost V 0 bases and J 9 bases, with 16 bases left between them. This CDR3 comprises 16 residues. Germline CDR1 SGHRS, CDR2 YFSETQ. This receptor was obtained from a man younger than 40 in good health and CMV-seronegative. The sample was PBMCs. The chain recombines TRBV5-1 with TRBJ1-6, with D unresolved. The CDR3 sequence is CASSLESGLLGSPLHF. CDR3 sequence (DNA): TGCGCCAGCAGCTTGGAATCTGGCCTTCTTGGTTCACCCCTCCACTTT.